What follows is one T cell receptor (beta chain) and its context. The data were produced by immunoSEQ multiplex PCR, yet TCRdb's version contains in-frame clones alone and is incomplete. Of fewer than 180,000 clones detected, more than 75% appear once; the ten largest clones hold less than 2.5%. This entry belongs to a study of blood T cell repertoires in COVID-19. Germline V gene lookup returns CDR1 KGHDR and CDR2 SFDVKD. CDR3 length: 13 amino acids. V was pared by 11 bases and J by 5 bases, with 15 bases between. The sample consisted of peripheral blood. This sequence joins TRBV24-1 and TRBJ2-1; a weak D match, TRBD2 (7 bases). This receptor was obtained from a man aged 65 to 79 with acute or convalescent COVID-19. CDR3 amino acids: CAIKGGNNNEQFF. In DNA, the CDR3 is TGTGCCATCAAGGGGGGGAACAACAATGAGCAGTTCTTC.